These 6 T cell receptor beta chains were sequenced from one sample in a study of cytomegalovirus exposure and HLA in healthy donors. This table comes from immunoSEQ multiplex PCR, and its TCRdb copy is limited to in-frame clones, with some not included. This table has about 95,000 clones, 85% appearing once. Sample: PBMCs. The receptors here all came from a man aged 18 to 35 in good health and CMV-seropositive.

The chain joins TRBV29-1 to TRBJ2-1; 7 nucleotides align to TRBD1. V was clipped by 0 bases and J by 6 bases; unmatched bases: 2. The CDR3 covers 13 residues. CDR1 is SQVTM, CDR2 ANQGSEA, per germline. This chain's CDR3 is CSVEETGSNEQFF. The CDR3 region has the DNA TGCAGCGTTGAAGAGACAGGGAGCAATGAGCAGTTCTTC.

The rearrangement uses TRBV19 and TRBJ1-5; D perhaps matches TRBD1 (6 bases). CDR3 length equals 14 residues. The germline V gene has CDR1 LNHDA and CDR2 SQIVND (reference sequence). Between the trimmed V and J ends, which lost 5 bases and 4 bases, there was a span of 12 bases. CDR3 amino acids: CASSEIQGNQPQHF. CDR3 coding DNA: TGTGCCAGTAGTGAGATACAGGGAAATCAGCCCCAGCATTTT.

This chain uses TRBV19 with TRBJ2-3; 9 bases map to TRBD2. This CDR3 contains 15 residues. Germline lookup yields CDR1 LNHDA and CDR2 SQIVND (reference sequence). V lost 4 bases to trimming and J lost 2 bases; unmatched junction nucleotides: 4. CDR3 coding DNA: TGTGCCAGTAGTAGGTCTAGCGGGGACACAGATACGCAGTATTTT. Residues: CASSRSSGDTDTQYF.

The rearrangement links TRBV6-1 to TRBJ1-3, with a weak D call TRBD1 (6 bases). From germline, CDR1 is MNHNS and CDR2 SASEGT. This CDR3 contains 14 residues. Trimming stripped 1 base from V and 2 bases from J, with 6 bases between. CDR3 sequence reads: CASSEDRAGNTIYF. The CDR3 DNA is TGTGCCAGCAGTGAAGACAGGGCTGGAAACACCATATATTTT.

This sequence joins TRBV5-1 and TRBJ2-7, with 11 bases identical to TRBD2. Germline V gene lookup returns CDR1 SGHRS and CDR2 YFSETQ. This CDR3 has 15 amino acids. V shed 0 bases and J 5 bases; nucleotides not matched to a gene: 4. CDR3: CASSLGLAGLDEQYF. The CDR3 DNA sequence: TGCGCCAGCAGCTTGGGACTAGCGGGACTAGACGAGCAGTACTTC.

This CDR3 reads CASGRDRGLADTQYF. CDR3 in DNA: TGTGCCAGCGGCCGGGACAGGGGGCTGGCAGATACGCAGTATTTT. The rearrangement joins TRBV27 to TRBJ2-3; 12 positions agree with TRBD1. V lost 8 bases and J lost 4; bases outside the gene matches: 7. Germline assignment: CDR1 MNHEY and CDR2 SMNVEV (reference sequence). The CDR3 has 15 residues.